One sample yielded the 7 T cell receptor beta chains listed below, sequenced in a study of shared clonotypes between healthy human individuals. Data came from immunoSEQ multiplex PCR; TCRdb stores just in-frame clones and leaves some out. The repertoire holds around 690,000 clones, roughly 87% seen once, with about 33% in the top ten. Sequencing was carried out using memory CD8+ T cells from PBMCs. The subset was: CD45RO+ cells pooled with CCR7-negative TemRA cells. Source of these receptors: a man aged 18 to 29 in good health. Some clones in this sample may be carry-over from other donors' samples.

The chain joins TRBV6-5 to TRBJ1-3; possibly TRBD1 for D (6 bases). From germline, CDR1 is MNHEY and CDR2 SVGAGI. The ends were cut back, 0 bases at V and 9 bases at J, with 12 bases in the middle. CDR3 size: 14 residues. Here the CDR3 reads CASSYSTQGGTIYF. DNA for the CDR3: TGTGCCAGCAGTTACTCGACACAGGGCGGCACCATATATTTT.

DNA for the CDR3: TGCGCCAGCAGCCCCTCCCTGGCAGGGTTTCACACTGAAGCTTTCTTT. It encodes CASSPSLAGFHTEAFF. The chain carries TRBV5-1 and TRBJ1-1; TRBD1 might be the D (5 bases). Germline V gene lookup returns CDR1 SGHRS and CDR2 YFSETQ. Deletions cut 4 bases from V and 3 bases from J, with 19 bases between. The CDR3 is 16 amino acids.

The DNA of the CDR3 is TGTGCCAGCAGTTTCGGGGGAAACGGCTACACCTTC. Residues: CASSFGGNGYTF. The chain links TRBV5-5 to TRBJ1-2; TRBD1 is a possible D gene (5 bases). The V end was cut by 5 bases, the J end by 8 bases, with 13 bases between. Germline assignment: CDR1 SGHKS and CDR2 YYEKEE (reference sequence). The CDR3 is made up of 12 amino acids.

This clone was recorded a few times. The V and J genes are TRBV2 and TRBJ1-2, with D hard to call. The ends were cut back, 6 bases at V and 8 bases at J, with 13 bases in the middle. In germline, CDR1 is SNHLY, CDR2 FYNNEI. This CDR3 is built from 12 residues. The CDR3 coding sequence is TGTGCCAGCAGGACGGCGGCGGGAGGCTACACCTTC. This translates into CASRTAAGGYTF.

The chain joins TRBV27 to TRBJ2-7; 14 nucleotides align to TRBD2. Germline CDR1 MNHEY, CDR2 SMNVEV (reference sequence). This CDR3 has 16 residues. The trim removed 4 bases at V and 4 bases at J, leaving 6 bases unmatched. The CDR3 coding sequence is TGTGCCAGCAGTTCACCCAGGACTAGCGGGAGGTACGAGCAGTACTTC. Translating it yields CASSSPRTSGRYEQYF.

This chain links TRBV27 with TRBJ1-2, with D possibly TRBD1 on 6 matching bases. V lost 7 bases and J lost 0, with 12 bases in between. The V gene's germline CDR1 is MNHEY and CDR2 SMNVEV (reference sequence). CDR3 size: 14 residues. As DNA, the CDR3 is TGTGCCAGCACCCGACAGGCTTCTAACTATGGCTACACCTTC. Its translation is CASTRQASNYGYTF.

A single count supports this clone. The genes are TRBV5-5 and TRBJ2-7; D not resolved. The V gene lost 4 bases and the J gene lost 5 bases, with 16 bases spanning the gap. The CDR3 totals 14 residues. Germline CDR1 reads SGHKS; CDR2 reads YYEKEE (reference sequence). CDR3 residues: CASSRVGSGDEQYF. The CDR3 bases are TGTGCCAGCAGCCGAGTTGGCTCTGGGGACGAGCAGTACTTC.